These 30 T cell receptor beta chains originate from one sample sequenced in a study of HIV-infected patients and healthy controls. TCRdb processed the 5' RACE reads anew with MiXCR; each CDR3 protein has one entry. The sample lists some 20,000 distinct CDR3 sequences, roughly a fifth seen once, with roughly a third in the top ten. The specimen sequenced was CD8+ T cells from blood. All receptors derive from a human donor in good health.

This clonotype appeared many times. This rearrangement joins TRBV7-9 to TRBJ2-7; D gene ambiguous. Germline V gene sequence: CDR1 SEHNR, CDR2 FQNEAQ (reference sequence). Trimming took off 5 bases at V and 0 bases at J, with 8 bases between the two ends. This CDR3 is built from 13 residues. DNA of the CDR3: TGTGCCAGCAGCCCGAGGACCTCCTACGAGCAGTACTTC. This sequence encodes CASSPRTSYEQYF.

This clonotype was recorded at least ten times. It is likely a read error, because the conserved phenylalanine at the end of the CDR3 is missing. J is TRBJ1-5 and V is TRBV5-5; weak D call: TRBD1 (6 bases). This CDR3 is built from 15 residues. V dropped 4 bases and J dropped 3 bases, with 14 bases sitting between them. Germline V gives CDR1 SGHKS, CDR2 YYEKEE (reference sequence). The chain's CDR3 is CASSQIQGNNQPQHS. CDR3 in DNA: TGTGCCAGCAGCCAAATTCAGGGGAACAATCAGCCCCAGCATTCT.

This clonotype came up a few times. The chain recombines TRBV7-8 with TRBJ2-5; TRBD1 is a possible D gene (6 bases). CDR1 SGHVS and CDR2 FQNEAQ come from the germline V gene. V gave up 1 base and J gave up 1 base, with 10 bases separating them. The CDR3 runs 15 residues. CDR3 sequence: CASSLETGLQETQYF. For the CDR3, the DNA is TGTGCCAGCAGCTTAGAGACAGGCCTCCAAGAGACCCAGTACTTC.

The CDR3 DNA reads as TGCAGTGCTAGCCTCCCCCCCCCCTATCAGCCCCAGCATTTT. Residues: CSASLPPPYQPQHF. This chain links TRBV20-1 with TRBJ1-5; D remains ambiguous. The CDR3 extends over 14 amino acids. Germline CDR1 and CDR2: DFQATT and SNEGSKA (reference sequence). Trimming shortened V by 3 bases and J by 5 bases, and 14 bases separated the two germline ends.

The J gene is TRBJ2-7, the V gene TRBV6-2 or TRBV6-3; D gene unclear. Deletions cut 0 bases from V and 2 bases from J, with 5 bases between. The CDR3 runs 13 residues. The germline V gene has CDR1 MNHEY and CDR2 SVGEGT. The CDR3 here is CASSYSLAYEQYF. The CDR3 coding sequence is TGTGCCAGCAGTTACTCCCTAGCCTACGAGCAGTACTTC.

This chain connects TRBV6-6 to TRBJ2-5, with D uncertain. The V end was cut by 0 bases, the J end by 2 bases, with 10 bases between. This CDR3 region has 15 residues. Germline V CDR1 and CDR2: MNHNY, SVGAGI (reference sequence). DNA for the CDR3: TGTGCCAGCAGTTACTCGCCCAGTATGCAAGAGACCCAGTACTTC. It codes for CASSYSPSMQETQYF.

This clonotype was found many times. The V gene is TRBV12-3 or TRBV12-4, the J gene TRBJ1-3; possible D gene TRBD1, 5 bases. The CDR3 has 14 amino acids. V shed 3 bases and J shed 1 base, with 7 bases lying between them. The CDR3 bases are TGTGCCAGCAGTTTTGGGGGATCTGGAAACACCATATATTTT. Protein product: CASSFGGSGNTIYF.

The gene calls are TRBV4-2 and TRBJ1-1; 10 bases align to TRBD1. V shed 4 bases, J shed 2 bases, and the junction held 1 base outside the gene matches. The V gene's germline CDR1 is LGHNA and CDR2 YNFKEQ. CDR3 length: 14 residues. CDR3 sequence (DNA): TGTGCCAGCAGCCTGACAGGGGGCAACACTGAAGCTTTCTTT. Translating gives CASSLTGGNTEAFF.

This clonotype came up a few times. The genes are TRBV7-6 and TRBJ2-5; 8 bases fit TRBD2. V gave up 0 bases and J gave up 5 bases; unmatched junction bases: 11. This CDR3 is 17 amino acids long. Per the germline V gene, CDR1 is SGHVS and CDR2 is FNYEAQ. CDR3: CASSLAELPGLVETQYF. The CDR3 coding sequence is TGTGCCAGCAGCTTAGCCGAGCTACCGGGACTAGTGGAGACCCAGTACTTC. The whole variable domain, remainder taken from reference TRBV7-6 and TRBJ2-5, is GAGVSQSPRYKVTKRGQDVALRCDPISGHVSLYWYRQALGQGPEFLTYFNYEAQQDKSGLPNDRFSAERPEGSISTLTIQRTEQRDSAMYRCASSLAELPGLVETQYFGPGTRLLVL.

The chain joins TRBV6-5 to TRBJ1-2; a weak D match, TRBD1 (5 bases). CDR1 is MNHEY, CDR2 SVGAGI, per germline. This CDR3 is 15 amino acids long. V was trimmed by 0 bases and J by 4 bases, leaving 12 bases between them. CDR3: CASSYSQGSGYGYTF. CDR3 nucleotide sequence: TGTGCCAGCAGTTACTCGCAGGGCAGCGGCTATGGCTACACCTTC.

The V gene is TRBV10-3, the J gene TRBJ2-1, with 9 bases aligning to TRBD2. J lost 0 bases, V lost 8 bases, and 5 bases had no gene match. The CDR3 is 15 amino acids. CDR1 is ENHRY, CDR2 SYGVKD, per germline. CDR3 coding DNA: TGTGCCATCGGGGGACTAGCAGACTCCTACAATGAGCAGTTCTTC. Protein sequence: CAIGGLADSYNEQFF.

This clonotype was seen ten or more times. The V call is TRBV5-1, the J call TRBJ1-4, with 12 bases matching TRBD1. Germline CDR1 is SGHRS and CDR2 is YFSETQ. V lost 4 bases and J lost 2; bases outside the gene matches: 3. This CDR3 contains 16 residues. The CDR3 bases are TGCGCCAGCAGCCCGGGACAGGGGGCGACTAATGAAAAACTGTTTTTT. Its translation is CASSPGQGATNEKLFF.

This clonotype was seen a handful of times. CDR3: CASSWGTGPAFF. The DNA of the CDR3 is TGTGCCAGCAGCTGGGGGACAGGGCCGGCTTTCTTT. The chain links TRBV5-4 to TRBJ1-1; 9 bases align to TRBD1. Per the germline V gene, CDR1 is SGHNT and CDR2 is YYREEE (reference sequence). CDR3 length: 12 residues. With V trimmed by 3 bases and J by 11 bases, 5 bases remained unmatched.

As to this clonotype: It is likely a read error, because the conserved phenylalanine at the end of the CDR3 is missing. The V call is TRBV11-2, the J call TRBJ2-4; 7 nucleotides line up with TRBD2. The CDR3 consists of 17 residues. The V segment lost 4 bases and the J segment 0 bases; nucleotides outside the gene matches: 9. CDR1 and CDR2 from the germline V gene are SGHAT and FQNNGV. In nucleotides, the CDR3 is TGTGCCAGCAGCTCCGCATCGGGGGGACTAGCCAAAAACATTCAGTACCTC. It codes for CASSSASGGLAKNIQYL.

As to this clonotype: One base away lies a much larger clone, so this may be a sequencing read error. The chain combines TRBV6-5 with TRBJ2-3; D is perhaps TRBD1 (5 bases). CDR3 length: 15 residues. CDR1 is MNHEY, CDR2 SVGAGI, per germline. For the CDR3, the DNA is TGTGCCAGCAGCCCTGGCTGGGTAGGGGAAGATGCGCAGTATTTT. Amino acid sequence: CASSPGWVGEDAQYF.

This clonotype was detected ten times or more. The chain joins TRBV9 to TRBJ1-6, with 7 bases fitting TRBD1. This CDR3 has 14 amino acids. The V gene's germline CDR1 is SGDLS and CDR2 YYNGEE. The V segment lost 6 bases and the J segment 7 bases; nucleotides outside the gene matches: 7. CDR3 residues: CASNPGQLNSPLHF. The CDR3 bases are TGTGCCAGCAATCCGGGACAGCTGAATTCACCCCTCCACTTT.

This clonotype was recorded many times. The V and J genes are TRBV4-3 and TRBJ1-6; no clear D. Trimming took 4 bases from V and 10 from J, leaving 17 bases between them. The length of the CDR3 is 15 residues. Germline CDR1 reads LGHNA; CDR2 reads YSLEER. The DNA for the CDR3 is TGCGCCAGCAGCCCGTCCCAGGCGGGAGGATCACCCCTCCACTTT. Translated, it gives CASSPSQAGGSPLHF.

The rearrangement uses TRBV27 and TRBJ1-2, with TRBD1 identical over 8 bases. Germline CDR1 reads MNHEY; CDR2 reads SMNVEV (reference sequence). The CDR3 contains 13 residues. Trimming at V came to 3 bases and at J to 4 bases, leaving 1 base not matched to a gene. This CDR3 reads CASSFGTGYGYTF. The CDR3 DNA reads TGTGCCAGCAGTTTCGGGACAGGCTATGGCTACACCTTC.

The sample holds many counts of this clonotype. The chain combines TRBV9 with TRBJ2-5; TRBD2 is a possible D gene (7 bases). The CDR3 is 15 amino acids. Germline V lookup: CDR1 SGDLS, CDR2 YYNGEE. The germline V and J ends were trimmed by 1 base and 4 bases, with 14 bases remaining between them. CDR3 region: CASSVRRGGGETQYF. For the CDR3, the DNA is TGTGCCAGCAGCGTAAGGAGGGGAGGGGGAGAGACCCAGTACTTC.

There are many counts of this clonotype. The chain is built from TRBV6-6 and TRBJ2-3; either TRBD1 or TRBD2 may fit D (5 bases each). CDR1 MNHNY and CDR2 SVGAGI come from the germline V gene (reference sequence). V was clipped by 3 bases and J by 2 bases, with 9 bases between them. This CDR3 is built from 14 residues. The DNA of the CDR3 is TGTGCCAGCAGTTATGGGGGAATCACAGATACGCAGTATTTT. Translated, it gives CASSYGGITDTQYF.

The chain is built from TRBV29-1 and TRBJ2-1, with 9 bases aligning to TRBD2. CDR3 length: 15 amino acids. V shed 4 bases and J 2 bases; nucleotides not matched to a gene: 6. Germline V gene lookup returns CDR1 SQVTM and CDR2 ANQGSEA. The CDR3 sequence: CSVATGTSTYNEQFF. CDR3 DNA: TGCAGCGTTGCAACCGGGACTAGCACCTACAATGAGCAGTTCTTC.

DNA of the CDR3: TGTGCCAGCAGCGGCGTATATGGCTACACCTTC. Residues: CASSGVYGYTF. The chain links TRBV9 to TRBJ1-2; no firm D call. The V gene lost 3 bases and the J gene lost 5 bases, with 5 bases spanning the gap. The germline gives CDR1 SGDLS, CDR2 YYNGEE. The CDR3 is made up of 11 amino acids.

This clonotype was seen a handful of times. CDR3 protein: CASSTSGSNNEQFF. Here the CDR3 DNA reads TGTGCCAGCAGTACTAGCGGGAGTAACAATGAGCAGTTCTTC. The chain carries TRBV7-3 and TRBJ2-1; 11 nucleotides line up with TRBD2. The CDR3 spans 14 residues. CDR1 is SGHTA and CDR2 is FQGTGA in the germline V gene. V lost 6 bases to trimming and J lost 5 bases; unmatched junction nucleotides: 3.

This clonotype was observed a handful of times. The gene calls are TRBV27 and TRBJ2-3; 8 bases match TRBD2. From germline, CDR1 is MNHEY and CDR2 SMNVEV (reference sequence). CDR3 length: 15 residues. J lost 5 bases, V lost 6 bases, and 10 bases had no gene match. CDR3 nucleotide sequence: TGTGCCAGCAGCCGTGGAGCGGGAGCCCAAGATACGCAGTATTTT. Amino acid sequence: CASSRGAGAQDTQYF.

The CDR3 sequence is CSAQLDYNNEQFF. CDR3 nucleotides: TGCAGTGCCCAGCTTGACTACAACAATGAGCAGTTCTTC. The V gene is TRBV20-1, the J gene TRBJ2-1, with D maybe TRBD2 (5 bases). Trimming took off 6 bases at V and 5 bases at J, with 14 bases between the two ends. The V gene's germline CDR1 is DFQATT and CDR2 SNEGSKA (reference sequence). The CDR3 covers 13 residues.

The chain uses TRBV29-1 and TRBJ2-3, with 9 bases that match TRBD2. Trimming removed 7 bases from V and 11 bases from J; junction bases left unmatched: 19. CDR3 length: 15 amino acids. Germline CDR1 SQVTM, CDR2 ANQGSEA. This CDR3 is CSADGLREGPPGQYF. The DNA of the CDR3 is TGCAGCGCCGACGGGTTGCGGGAGGGCCCACCCGGGCAGTATTTT.

V gene TRBV19 combines with J gene TRBJ2-1; tentatively, D is TRBD1 (6 bases). This CDR3 is built from 16 residues. The V and J ends lost 3 bases and 5 bases respectively, with 17 bases between them. The germline CDR1 and CDR2 sequences are LNHDA and SQIVND (reference sequence). The DNA of the CDR3 is TGTGCCAGTAGTATCGATTCAGGGGACACACACAATGAGCAGTTCTTC. Translating gives CASSIDSGDTHNEQFF.

The sample holds a few counts of this clonotype. V and J are TRBV18 and TRBJ2-5; D may correspond to TRBD1 or TRBD2 (7 bases each). Germline V gives CDR1 KGHSH, CDR2 LQKENI. V lost 2 bases and J 1 base, leaving 14 bases between the germline ends. The CDR3 spans 16 residues. In DNA form, the CDR3 reads TGTGCCAGCTCACCAACAAAGCGGGACAGCCAAGAGACCCAGTACTTC. Translating it yields CASSPTKRDSQETQYF.

This clonotype was seen at least ten times. This rearrangement joins TRBV20-1 to TRBJ2-4; D possibly matches TRBD1 or TRBD2 (5 bases each). Trimming left V 2 bases short and J 2 bases short, with 13 bases between. The V gene's germline CDR1 is DFQATT and CDR2 SNEGSKA (reference sequence). The CDR3 consists of 15 residues. CDR3 protein: CSARIYGDPKNIQYF. CDR3 sequence (DNA): TGCAGTGCTAGAATATATGGGGACCCCAAAAACATTCAGTACTTC.

The V gene is TRBV10-3, the J gene TRBJ2-5; TRBD1 matches at 10 bases. Germline assignment: CDR1 ENHRY and CDR2 SYGVKD. This CDR3 has 15 residues. V was clipped by 3 bases and J by 2 bases; unmatched bases: 3. DNA of the CDR3: TGTGCCATCAGTGACTGGGACAGGGGTCAAGAGACCCAGTACTTC. Its protein is CAISDWDRGQETQYF.